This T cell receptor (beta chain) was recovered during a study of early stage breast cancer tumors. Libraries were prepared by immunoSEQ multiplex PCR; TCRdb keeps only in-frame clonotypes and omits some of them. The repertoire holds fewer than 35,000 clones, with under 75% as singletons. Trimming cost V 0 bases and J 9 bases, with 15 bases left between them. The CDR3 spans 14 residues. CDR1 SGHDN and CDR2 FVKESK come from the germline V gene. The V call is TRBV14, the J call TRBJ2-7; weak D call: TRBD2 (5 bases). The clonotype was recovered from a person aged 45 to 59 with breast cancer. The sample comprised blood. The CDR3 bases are TGTGCCAGCAGCCAAGATCTGGTCCCGGCGGGGCAGTACTTC. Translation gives CASSQDLVPAGQYF.